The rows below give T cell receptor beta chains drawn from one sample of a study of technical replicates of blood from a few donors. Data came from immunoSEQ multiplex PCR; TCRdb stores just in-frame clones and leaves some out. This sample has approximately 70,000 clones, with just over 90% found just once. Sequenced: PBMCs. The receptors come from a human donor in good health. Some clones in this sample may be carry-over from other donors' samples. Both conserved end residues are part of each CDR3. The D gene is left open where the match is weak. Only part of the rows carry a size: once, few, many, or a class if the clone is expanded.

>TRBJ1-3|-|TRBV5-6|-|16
CASSPGTGSSGNTIYF
TGTGCCAGCAGCCCCGGGACCGGGAGCTCTGGAAACACCATATATTTT
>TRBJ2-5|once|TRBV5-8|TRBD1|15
CASSLGQGAVETQYF
TGTGCCAGCAGCTTGGGTCAGGGGGCAGTAGAGACCCAGTACTTC
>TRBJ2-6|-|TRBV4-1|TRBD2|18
CASSQSLAGGLGANVLTF
TGCGCCAGCAGCCAATCACTAGCGGGAGGGTTAGGGGCCAACGTCCTGACTTTC
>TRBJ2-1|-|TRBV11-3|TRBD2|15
CASSSSSGTYNEQFF
TGTGCCAGCAGCTCCTCGAGCGGGACCTACAATGAGCAGTTCTTC
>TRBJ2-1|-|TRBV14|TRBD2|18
CASSHGTSGTPSYNEQFF
TGTGCCAGCAGCCATGGGACTAGCGGGACTCCCTCCTACAATGAGCAGTTCTTC
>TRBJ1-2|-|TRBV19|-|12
CASSMWAVGYTF
TGTGCCAGTAGTATGTGGGCTGTGGGCTACACCTTC
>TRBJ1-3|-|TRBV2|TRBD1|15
CASSGWTGPGNTIYF
TGTGCCAGCAGTGGATGGACAGGGCCAGGAAACACCATATATTTT
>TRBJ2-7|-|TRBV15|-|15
CATSRDRVAAYEQYF
TGTGCCACCAGCAGAGATAGAGTAGCTGCCTACGAGCAGTACTTC
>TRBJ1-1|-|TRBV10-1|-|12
CASSESVTEAFF
TGCGCCAGCAGTGAGTCTGTAACTGAAGCTTTCTTT
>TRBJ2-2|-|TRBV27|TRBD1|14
CASRGQGRTGELFF
TGTGCCAGCAGAGGACAGGGACGAACCGGGGAGCTGTTTTTT
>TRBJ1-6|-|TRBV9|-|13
CASSALQGSPLHF
TGTGCCAGCAGCGCCCTTCAGGGTTCACCCCTCCACTTT
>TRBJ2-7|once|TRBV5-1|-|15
CASSLVGEPSYEQYF
TGCGCCAGCAGCTTGGTAGGGGAACCCTCCTACGAGCAGTACTTC
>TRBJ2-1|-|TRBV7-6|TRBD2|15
CASSLDGGAGNEQFF
TGTGCCAGCAGCTTAGACGGGGGGGCCGGCAATGAGCAGTTCTTC
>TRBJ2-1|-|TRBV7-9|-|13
CASSFGSPNEQFF
TGTGCCAGCAGCTTTGGCTCACCGAATGAGCAGTTCTTC
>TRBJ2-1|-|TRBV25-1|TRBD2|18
CASSEYSASGSPYNEQFF
TGTGCCAGCAGTGAATATAGCGCTAGCGGGAGTCCCTACAATGAGCAGTTCTTC
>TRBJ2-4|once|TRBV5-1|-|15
CASSPGPGAKNIQYF
TGCGCCAGCAGCCCGGGTCCAGGGGCCAAAAACATTCAGTACTTC
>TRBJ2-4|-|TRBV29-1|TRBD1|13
CSVEQGAGNIQYF
TGCAGCGTTGAACAGGGGGCTGGAAACATTCAGTACTTC
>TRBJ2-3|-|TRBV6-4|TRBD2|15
CASRLAGGSTDTQYF
TGTGCCAGCAGGCTAGCGGGGGGCAGCACAGATACGCAGTATTTT
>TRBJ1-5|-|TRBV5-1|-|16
CASSPLGGNSNQPQHF
TGCGCCAGCAGCCCTTTGGGGGGTAATAGCAATCAGCCCCAGCATTTT
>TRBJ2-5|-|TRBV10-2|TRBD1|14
CASSEATGFETQYF
TGCGCCAGCAGTGAGGCGACAGGGTTCGAGACCCAGTACTTC
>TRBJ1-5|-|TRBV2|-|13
CASSGTGNQPQHF
TGTGCCAGCAGTGGTACGGGCAATCAGCCCCAGCATTTT
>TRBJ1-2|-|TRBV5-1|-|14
CASSLEAGPLGYTF
TGCGCCAGCAGCTTGGAGGCAGGCCCCTTGGGCTACACCTTC
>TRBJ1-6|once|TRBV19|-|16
CASSIGGGIMNSPLHF
TGTGCCAGTAGTATCGGGGGAGGGATAATGAATTCACCCCTCCACTTT
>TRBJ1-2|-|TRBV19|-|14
CASSTLQDYYGYTF
TGTGCCAGTAGTACCCTACAGGATTACTATGGCTACACCTTC
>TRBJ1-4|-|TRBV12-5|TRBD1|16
CASGSLIRGRLEKLFF
TGTGCTAGTGGCTCACTTATTAGGGGGCGCCTGGAAAAACTGTTTTTT
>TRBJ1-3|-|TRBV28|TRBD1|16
CASRNEQGTPGNTIYF
TGTGCCAGCAGGAATGAACAGGGGACTCCTGGAAACACCATATATTTT
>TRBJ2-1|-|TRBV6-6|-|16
CASSYSRLPKDNEQFF
TGTGCCAGCAGTTACTCGAGACTACCCAAGGACAATGAGCAGTTCTTC
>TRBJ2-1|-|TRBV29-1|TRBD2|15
CSVDLLAGVGNEQFF
TGCAGCGTTGATCTACTAGCGGGAGTAGGTAATGAGCAGTTCTTC
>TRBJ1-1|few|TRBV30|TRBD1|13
CAWRTGGLAEAFF
TGTGCCTGGAGGACAGGGGGCTTGGCTGAAGCTTTCTTT
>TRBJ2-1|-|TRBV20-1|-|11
CSARQGHEQFF
TGCAGTGCTAGACAGGGCCATGAGCAGTTCTTC
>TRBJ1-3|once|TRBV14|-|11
CASRSGNTIYF
TGTGCCAGCCGCTCTGGAAACACCATATATTTT
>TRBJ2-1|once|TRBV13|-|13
CASSTDRYNEQFF
TGTGCCAGCAGCACTGACAGGTACAATGAGCAGTTCTTC
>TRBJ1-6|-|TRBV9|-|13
CASSPEGYSPLHF
TGTGCCAGCAGCCCCGAGGGTTATTCACCCCTCCACTTT
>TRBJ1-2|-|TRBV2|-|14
CASRETRSAYGYTF
TGTGCCAGCAGGGAAACCCGATCTGCGTATGGCTACACCTTC
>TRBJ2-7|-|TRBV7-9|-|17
CASSFPADSLDPYEQYF
TGTGCCAGCAGCTTTCCTGCGGACTCGCTGGATCCCTACGAGCAGTACTTC
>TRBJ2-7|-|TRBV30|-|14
CAWSGGGSSYEQYF
TGTGCCTGGAGCGGTGGGGGGAGCTCCTACGAGCAGTACTTC
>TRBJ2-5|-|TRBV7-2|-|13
CASSLDIAGTQYF
TGTGCCAGCAGCTTAGACATCGCAGGGACCCAGTACTTC
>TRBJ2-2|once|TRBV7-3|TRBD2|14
CASSSGLGPGELFF
TGTGCCAGCAGCTCGGGACTAGGGCCCGGGGAGCTGTTTTTT
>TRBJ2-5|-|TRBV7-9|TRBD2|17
CASSPKERLAGGETQYF
TGTGCCAGCAGCCCCAAAGAAAGACTAGCGGGGGGGGAGACCCAGTACTTC
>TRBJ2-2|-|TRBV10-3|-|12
CAITQGTGELFF
TGTGCCATCACTCAGGGAACCGGGGAGCTGTTTTTT
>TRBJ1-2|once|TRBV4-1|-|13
CASGQSGKYGYTF
TGCGCCAGCGGCCAGTCAGGGAAGTATGGCTACACCTTC
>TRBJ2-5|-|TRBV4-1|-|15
CASSHIGLVEETQYF
TGCGCCAGCAGCCACATCGGCCTAGTCGAGGAGACCCAGTACTTC
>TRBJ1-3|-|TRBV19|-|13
CASSIGRGNTIYF
TGTGCCAGTAGTATCGGGAGAGGAAACACCATATATTTT
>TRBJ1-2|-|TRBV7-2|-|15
CASSLVGTPTGGYTF
TGTGCCAGCAGCTTAGTCGGAACCCCGACAGGAGGCTACACCTTC
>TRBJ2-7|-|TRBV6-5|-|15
CASSYSIKTWRKIDF
TGTGCCAGCAGTTACTCAATTAAGACGTGGAGGAAGATTGACTTC
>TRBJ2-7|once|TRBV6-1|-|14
CASRAQGGTYEQYF
TGTGCCAGCAGGGCACAGGGGGGGACCTACGAGCAGTACTTC
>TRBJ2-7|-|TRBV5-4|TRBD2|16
CASSLYSAGGPHEQYF
TGTGCCAGCAGCTTATATTCAGCGGGAGGGCCCCACGAGCAGTACTTC